The rows below give T cell receptor beta chains drawn from one sample of a study of human T cells and chemical hapten exposure. Using its own MiXCR run on the 5' RACE reads, TCRdb lists one record per CDR3 protein. The sample has 110,000 or so distinct CDR3 sequences, 15% to 20% seen once. The receptor source for this set is a human donor in good health. The CDR3 runs from the conserved cysteine through the conserved F or W. The order of the fields is V gene, J gene, D gene, clone size, CDR3 protein, CDR3 DNA. A D gene is named only where the DNA matches it firmly. Clone size is stated in some rows and not others, as once, few, many or a class when expanded.

v_gene: TRBV20-1; j_gene: TRBJ2-7; d_gene: .; abundance: few; CDR3aa: CSARQGGRYEQYF; CDR3nt: TGCAGTGCTAGGCAGGGTGGCCGCTACGAGCAGTACTTC
v_gene: TRBV28; j_gene: TRBJ1-5; d_gene: .; abundance: .; CDR3aa: CASSLRGQPQHF; CDR3nt: TGTGCCAGCAGTTTGCGAGGACAGCCCCAGCATTTT
v_gene: TRBV18; j_gene: TRBJ1-5; d_gene: .; abundance: .; CDR3aa: CASSPVGKGPQHF; CDR3nt: TGTGCCAGCTCACCAGTAGGGAAAGGGCCCCAGCATTTT
v_gene: TRBV27; j_gene: TRBJ2-3; d_gene: .; abundance: .; CDR3aa: CASSFILGYSTDTQYF; CDR3nt: TGTGCCAGCAGTTTTATTCTCGGGTACAGCACAGATACGCAGTATTTT
v_gene: TRBV28; j_gene: TRBJ1-5; d_gene: .; abundance: few; CDR3aa: CASSLMLGDQPQHF; CDR3nt: TGTGCCAGCAGTTTAATGTTGGGGGATCAGCCCCAGCATTTT
v_gene: TRBV30; j_gene: TRBJ1-1; d_gene: TRBD1; abundance: .; CDR3aa: CAWSFGTGGTEAFF; CDR3nt: TGTGCCTGGAGTTTCGGGACAGGGGGCACTGAAGCTTTCTTT
v_gene: TRBV5-6; j_gene: TRBJ2-1; d_gene: .; abundance: few; CDR3aa: CASSWDDIYNEQFF; CDR3nt: TGTGCCAGCAGCTGGGACGACATTTACAATGAGCAGTTCTTC
v_gene: TRBV5-1; j_gene: TRBJ2-5; d_gene: .; abundance: once; CDR3aa: CASRLSPYEQETQYF; CDR3nt: TGCGCCAGCAGGCTCTCACCATACGAGCAAGAGACCCAGTACTTC
v_gene: TRBV7-9; j_gene: TRBJ1-5; d_gene: .; abundance: many; CDR3aa: CASSESDTSNDQPQHF; CDR3nt: TGTGCCAGCAGCGAGAGCGACACCTCCAACGATCAGCCCCAGCATTTT
v_gene: TRBV7-9; j_gene: TRBJ1-4; d_gene: .; abundance: .; CDR3aa: CASSYRVEDEKLFF; CDR3nt: TGTGCCAGCAGCTACAGGGTTGAGGACGAAAAACTGTTTTTT
v_gene: TRBV6-2/TRBV6-3; j_gene: TRBJ2-1; d_gene: .; abundance: few; CDR3aa: CASKSDGAGNEQFF; CDR3nt: TGTGCCAGCAAGTCGGACGGGGCGGGCAATGAGCAGTTCTTC
v_gene: TRBV29-1; j_gene: TRBJ2-3; d_gene: .; abundance: .; CDR3aa: CSVVRGSTDTQYF; CDR3nt: TGCAGCGTTGTGAGGGGGAGCACAGATACGCAGTATTTT
v_gene: TRBV11-2; j_gene: TRBJ1-1; d_gene: .; abundance: .; CDR3aa: CATGGLTEAFF; CDR3nt: TGTGCCACCGGGGGCCTCACTGAAGCTTTCTTT
v_gene: TRBV7-8; j_gene: TRBJ1-1; d_gene: .; abundance: few; CDR3aa: CASRSNTEAFF; CDR3nt: TGTGCCAGCAGAAGTAACACTGAAGCTTTCTTT
v_gene: TRBV9; j_gene: TRBJ1-2; d_gene: .; abundance: few; CDR3aa: CASSVGVDVPTNYGYTF; CDR3nt: TGTGCCAGCAGCGTAGGGGTCGATGTACCTACTAACTATGGCTACACCTTC
v_gene: TRBV6-6; j_gene: TRBJ1-2; d_gene: .; abundance: .; CDR3aa: CASSTQGTNYGYTF; CDR3nt: TGTGCCAGCAGTACCCAGGGGACGAACTATGGCTACACCTTC
v_gene: TRBV20-1; j_gene: TRBJ2-7; d_gene: TRBD2; abundance: .; CDR3aa: CSARFPGGRPPYEQYF; CDR3nt: TGCAGTGCTAGATTCCCGGGGGGGAGGCCTCCCTACGAGCAGTACTTC
v_gene: TRBV19; j_gene: TRBJ2-3; d_gene: TRBD1; abundance: few; CDR3aa: CASSWGQGGDTQYF; CDR3nt: TGTGCCAGTAGTTGGGGACAGGGAGGAGATACGCAGTATTTT
v_gene: TRBV12-3/TRBV12-4; j_gene: TRBJ2-3; d_gene: .; abundance: few; CDR3aa: CASTVLDTQYF; CDR3nt: TGTGCCAGTACCGTATTGGATACGCAGTATTTT
v_gene: TRBV13; j_gene: TRBJ2-7; d_gene: .; abundance: .; CDR3aa: CASSLVSYEQYF; CDR3nt: TGTGCCAGCAGCTTAGTGTCCTACGAGCAGTACTTC
v_gene: TRBV28; j_gene: TRBJ2-3; d_gene: TRBD1; abundance: .; CDR3aa: CASSLDDRDATDTQYF; CDR3nt: TGTGCCAGCAGTTTAGACGACAGGGACGCCACAGATACGCAGTATTTT